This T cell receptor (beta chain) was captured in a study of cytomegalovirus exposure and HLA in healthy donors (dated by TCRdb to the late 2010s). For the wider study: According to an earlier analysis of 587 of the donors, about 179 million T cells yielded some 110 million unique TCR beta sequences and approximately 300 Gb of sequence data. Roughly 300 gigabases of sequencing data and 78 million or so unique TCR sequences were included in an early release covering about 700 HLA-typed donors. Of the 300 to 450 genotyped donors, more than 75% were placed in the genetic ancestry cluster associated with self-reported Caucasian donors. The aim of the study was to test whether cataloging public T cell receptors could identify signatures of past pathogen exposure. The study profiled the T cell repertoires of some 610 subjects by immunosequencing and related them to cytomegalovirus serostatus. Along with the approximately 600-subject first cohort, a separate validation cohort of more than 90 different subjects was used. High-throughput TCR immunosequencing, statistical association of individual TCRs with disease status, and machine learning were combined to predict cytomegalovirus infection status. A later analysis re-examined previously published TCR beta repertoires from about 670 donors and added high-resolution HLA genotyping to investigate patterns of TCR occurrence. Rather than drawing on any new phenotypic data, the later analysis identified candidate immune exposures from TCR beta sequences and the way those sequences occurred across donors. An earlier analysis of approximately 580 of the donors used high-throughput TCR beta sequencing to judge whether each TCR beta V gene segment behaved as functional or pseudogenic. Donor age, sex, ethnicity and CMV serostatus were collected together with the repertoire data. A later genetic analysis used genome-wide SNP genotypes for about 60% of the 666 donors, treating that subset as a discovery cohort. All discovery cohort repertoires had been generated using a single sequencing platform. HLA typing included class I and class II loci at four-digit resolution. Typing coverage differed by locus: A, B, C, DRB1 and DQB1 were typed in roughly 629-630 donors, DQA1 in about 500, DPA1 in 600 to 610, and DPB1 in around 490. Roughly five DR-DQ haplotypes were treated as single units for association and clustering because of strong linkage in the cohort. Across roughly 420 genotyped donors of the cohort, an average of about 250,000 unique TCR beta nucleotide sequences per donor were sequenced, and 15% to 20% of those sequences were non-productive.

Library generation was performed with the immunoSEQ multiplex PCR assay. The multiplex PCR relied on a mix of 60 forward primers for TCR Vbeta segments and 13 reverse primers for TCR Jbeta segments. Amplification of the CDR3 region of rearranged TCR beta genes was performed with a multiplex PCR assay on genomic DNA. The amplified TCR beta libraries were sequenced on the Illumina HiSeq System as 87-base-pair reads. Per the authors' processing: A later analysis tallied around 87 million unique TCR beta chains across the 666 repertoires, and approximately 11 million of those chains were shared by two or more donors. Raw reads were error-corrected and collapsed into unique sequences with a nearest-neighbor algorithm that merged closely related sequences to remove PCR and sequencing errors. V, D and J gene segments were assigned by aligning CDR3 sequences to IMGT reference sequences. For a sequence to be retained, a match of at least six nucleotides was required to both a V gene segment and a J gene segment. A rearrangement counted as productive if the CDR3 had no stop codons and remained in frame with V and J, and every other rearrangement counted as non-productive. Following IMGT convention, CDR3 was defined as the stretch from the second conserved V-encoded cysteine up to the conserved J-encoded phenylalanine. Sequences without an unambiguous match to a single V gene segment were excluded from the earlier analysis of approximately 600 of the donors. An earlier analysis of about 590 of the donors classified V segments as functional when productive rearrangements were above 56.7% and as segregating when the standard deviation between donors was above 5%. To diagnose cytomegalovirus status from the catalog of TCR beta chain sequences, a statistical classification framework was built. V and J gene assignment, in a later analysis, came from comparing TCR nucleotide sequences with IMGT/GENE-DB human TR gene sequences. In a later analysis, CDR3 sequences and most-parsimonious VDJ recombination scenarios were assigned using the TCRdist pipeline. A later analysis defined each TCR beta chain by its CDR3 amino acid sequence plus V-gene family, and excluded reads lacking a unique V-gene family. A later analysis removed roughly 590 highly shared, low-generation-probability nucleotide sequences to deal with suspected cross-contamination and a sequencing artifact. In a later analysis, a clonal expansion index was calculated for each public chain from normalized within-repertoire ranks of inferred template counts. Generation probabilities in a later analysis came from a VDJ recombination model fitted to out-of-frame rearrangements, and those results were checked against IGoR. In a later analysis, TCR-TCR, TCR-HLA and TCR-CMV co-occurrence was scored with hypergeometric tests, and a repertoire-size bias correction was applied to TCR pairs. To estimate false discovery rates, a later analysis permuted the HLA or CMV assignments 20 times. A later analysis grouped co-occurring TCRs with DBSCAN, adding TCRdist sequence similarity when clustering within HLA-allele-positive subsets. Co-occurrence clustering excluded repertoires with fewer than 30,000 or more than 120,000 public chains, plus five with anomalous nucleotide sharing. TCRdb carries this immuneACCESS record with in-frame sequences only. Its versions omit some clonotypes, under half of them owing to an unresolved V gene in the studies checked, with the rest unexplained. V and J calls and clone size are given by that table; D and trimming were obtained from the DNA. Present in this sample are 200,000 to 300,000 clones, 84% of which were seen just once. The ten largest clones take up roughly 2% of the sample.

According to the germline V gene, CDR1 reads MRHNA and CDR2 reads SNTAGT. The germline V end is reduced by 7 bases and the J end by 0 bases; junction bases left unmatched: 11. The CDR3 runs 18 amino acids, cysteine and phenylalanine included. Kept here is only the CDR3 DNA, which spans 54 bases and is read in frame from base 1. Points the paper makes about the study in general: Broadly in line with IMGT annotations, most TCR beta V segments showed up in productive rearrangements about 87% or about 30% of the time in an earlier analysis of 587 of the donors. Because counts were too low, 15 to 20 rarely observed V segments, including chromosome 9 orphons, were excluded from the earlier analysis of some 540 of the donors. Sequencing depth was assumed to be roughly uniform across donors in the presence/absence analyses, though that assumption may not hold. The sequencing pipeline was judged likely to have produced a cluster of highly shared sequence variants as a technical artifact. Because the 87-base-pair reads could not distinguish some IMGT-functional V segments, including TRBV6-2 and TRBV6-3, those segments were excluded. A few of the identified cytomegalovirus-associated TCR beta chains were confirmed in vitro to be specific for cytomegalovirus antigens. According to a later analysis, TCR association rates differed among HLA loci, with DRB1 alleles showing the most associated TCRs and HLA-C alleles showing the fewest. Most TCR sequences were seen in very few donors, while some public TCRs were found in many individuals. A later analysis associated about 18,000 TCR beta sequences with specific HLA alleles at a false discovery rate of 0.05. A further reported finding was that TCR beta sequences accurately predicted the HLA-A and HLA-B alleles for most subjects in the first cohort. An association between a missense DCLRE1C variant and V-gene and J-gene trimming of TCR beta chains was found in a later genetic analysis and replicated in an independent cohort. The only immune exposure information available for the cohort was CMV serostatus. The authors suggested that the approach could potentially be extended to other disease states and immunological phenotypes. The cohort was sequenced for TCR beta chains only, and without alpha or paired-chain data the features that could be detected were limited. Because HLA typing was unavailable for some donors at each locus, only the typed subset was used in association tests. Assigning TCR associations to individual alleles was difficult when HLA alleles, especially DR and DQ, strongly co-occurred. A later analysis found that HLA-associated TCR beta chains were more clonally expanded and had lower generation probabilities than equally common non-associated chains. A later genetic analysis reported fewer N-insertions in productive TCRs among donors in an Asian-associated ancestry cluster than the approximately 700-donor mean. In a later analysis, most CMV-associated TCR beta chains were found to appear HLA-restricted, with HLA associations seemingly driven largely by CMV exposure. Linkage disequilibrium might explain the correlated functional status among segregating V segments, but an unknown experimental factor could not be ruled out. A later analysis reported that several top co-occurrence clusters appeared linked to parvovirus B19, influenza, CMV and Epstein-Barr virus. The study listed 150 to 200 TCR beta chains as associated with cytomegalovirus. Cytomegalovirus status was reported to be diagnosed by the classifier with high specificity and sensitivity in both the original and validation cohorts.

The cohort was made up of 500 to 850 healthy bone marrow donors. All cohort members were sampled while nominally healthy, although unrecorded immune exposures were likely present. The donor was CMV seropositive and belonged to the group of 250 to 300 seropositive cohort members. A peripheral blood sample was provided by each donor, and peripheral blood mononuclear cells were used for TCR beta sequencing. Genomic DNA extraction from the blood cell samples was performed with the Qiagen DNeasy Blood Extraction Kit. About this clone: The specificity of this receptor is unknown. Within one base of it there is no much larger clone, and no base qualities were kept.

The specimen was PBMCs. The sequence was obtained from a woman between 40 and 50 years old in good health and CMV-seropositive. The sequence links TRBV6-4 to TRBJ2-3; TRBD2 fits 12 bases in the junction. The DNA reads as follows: TGTGCCAGCAAGAAACTAGCGGGAGGCCCTACTAGCACAGATACGCAGTATTTT. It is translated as CASKKLAGGPTSTDTQYF.